These 14 T cell receptor beta chains were sequenced from one sample in a study of blood T cells in healthy people across ages. Together with a sample-barcoded 5' primer, a J-beta primer mix was included in a second PCR lasting 7 to 11 cycles. TCRdb independently ran MiXCR on the 5' RACE reads; one entry per CDR3 protein. Here the sample spans roughly 700,000 distinct CDR3 sequences, 49% being singletons. The specimen was blood. The origin of the receptors is a woman aged 55-70 years in good health.

This clonotype was seen a few times. The rearrangement joins TRBV24-1 to TRBJ2-1; the match to TRBD1 covers 9 bases. Germline V lookup: CDR1 KGHDR, CDR2 SFDVKD. Trimming removed 9 bases from V and 2 bases from J; junction bases left unmatched: 7. This CDR3 has 15 residues. CDR3 coding DNA: TGTGCCACCGCCTACGGGACAGGGACCTACAATGAGCAGTTCTTC. Residues: CATAYGTGTYNEQFF.

This clonotype was detected only a few times. The chain recombines TRBV7-9 with TRBJ2-4; TRBD1 matches at 8 bases. This CDR3 has 13 residues. The ends lost 5 bases at V and 8 bases at J; junction bases unmatched: 5. CDR1 and CDR2 from the germline V gene are SEHNR and FQNEAQ (reference sequence). The chain's CDR3 is CASSRTGIDIQYF. CDR3 coding DNA: TGTGCCAGCAGCAGGACAGGGATCGACATTCAGTACTTC.

CDR3 DNA: TGCAGTGCTCCAAGTCAGGATGCTGGGAATGAGCAGTACTTC. It translates to CSAPSQDAGNEQYF. The chain is built from TRBV20-1 and TRBJ2-5, with D uncertain. Trimming stripped 5 bases from V and 11 bases from J, with 24 bases between. This CDR3 comprises 14 residues. Germline V gene sequence: CDR1 DFQATT, CDR2 SNEGSKA (reference sequence).

There are a few counts of this clonotype. The genes are TRBV20-1 and TRBJ2-5, with TRBD2 identical over 7 bases. The junction had 5 bases not matched to a gene; V was cut back by 3 bases and J by 1 base. The CDR3 is 14 amino acids. Germline CDR1 reads DFQATT; CDR2 reads SNEGSKA (reference sequence). The CDR3 here is CSARGGEAQETQYF. The CDR3 nucleotides read TGCAGTGCTAGGGGGGGGGAGGCCCAAGAGACCCAGTACTTC.

V usage is TRBV11-2 and J usage is TRBJ2-4, with D perhaps given as TRBD1 or TRBD2 (5 bases each). Germline V CDR1 and CDR2: SGHAT, FQNNGV. V gave up 4 bases and J gave up 13 bases, with 23 bases separating them. The CDR3 is 15 amino acids. CDR3 in amino acids: CASSWIRGRIHEQYF. Here the CDR3 DNA reads TGTGCCAGCAGCTGGATACGGGGCCGTATCCATGAGCAGTACTTC. Filled out from reference TRBV11-2 and TRBJ2-4, the complete variable domain reads EAGVAQSPRYKIIEKRQSVAFWCNPISGHATLYWYQQILGQGPKLLIQFQNNGVVDDSQLPKDRFSAERLKGVDSTLKIQPAKLEDSAVYLCASSWIRGRIHEQYFGAGTRLSVL.

In its sample, this clonotype was seen a few times. CDR3 sequence reads: CASSRGTAKETQYF. In nucleotides, the CDR3 is TGCGCCAGCAGCCGAGGGACAGCAAAAGAGACCCAGTACTTC. This chain uses TRBV5-1 with TRBJ2-5, with 7 bases that match TRBD1. CDR3 length: 14 amino acids. CDR1 and CDR2 from the germline V gene are SGHRS and YFSETQ. Trimming cost V 4 bases and J 3 bases; bases outside gene matches: 6.

This clonotype was recorded once. A much larger clone differs from this one at a single base, so this may be a read error. The rearrangement joins TRBV27 to TRBJ2-4, with 8 bases matching TRBD2. The tail of the sequence fits TRBJ2-7 better, so the J call may be wrong. Germline lookup yields CDR1 MNHEY and CDR2 SMNVEV (reference sequence). The CDR3 runs 15 residues. As DNA, the CDR3 is TGTGCCAGCAGTCCAGTCGGGAGGGCCGTATACGAGCAGTACTTC. This gives the protein CASSPVGRAVYEQYF.

This clonotype has only a few counts. The rearrangement uses TRBV4-2 and TRBJ2-5, with TRBD2 matching 9 bases. This CDR3 is 16 amino acids long. After removal of 0 bases from V and 11 bases from J, the junction contained 13 bases not matched to a gene. Germline assignment: CDR1 LGHNA and CDR2 YNFKEQ. CDR3 nucleotides: TGTGCCAGCAGCCAAGATCCAAGCGGGGGGTCGGCTGAGCAGTACTTC. This translates into CASSQDPSGGSAEQYF.

A note on this clonotype: One end of the junction does not line up with germline, which may come from a read error. The V gene is TRBV7-2, the J gene TRBJ2-6; D may be TRBD2 (6 bases). Germline CDR1 and CDR2: SGHTA and FQGNSA. This CDR3 has 18 residues. The CDR3, as DNA: TGTGCCAGCAGCAAGTTTCCCGGGGACTTCTCTGGGGCCAACGCCCTGACTTTC. Translated, it gives CASSKFPGDFSGANALTF.

The rearrangement uses TRBV20-1 and TRBJ1-2; a possible D gene is TRBD1 (5 bases). Looked up from germline, CDR1 is DFQATT and CDR2 is SNEGSKA (reference sequence). Trimming removed 5 bases from V and 7 bases from J, with 8 bases in between. The CDR3 totals 10 residues. The CDR3, as DNA: TGCAGTGCTCAGAGGGGTGGCTACACCTTC. Translation: CSAQRGGYTF.

V is TRBV6-2 or TRBV6-3 and J is TRBJ2-4; 8 positions agree with TRBD2. The last part of the DNA fits TRBJ2-7 better; the J call may be wrong. The CDR3 contains 16 residues. CDR1 and CDR2 from the germline V gene are MNHEY and SVGEGT. CDR3 bases: TGTGCCAGCAGTTCCCCCGCTAGCGGGCCAGACTACGAGCAGTACTTC. Translating gives CASSSPASGPDYEQYF.

The rearrangement links TRBV6-5 to TRBJ2-3, with D tentatively TRBD2 (5 bases). Between the trimmed V and J ends, which lost 2 bases and 1 base, there was a span of 7 bases. The CDR3 contains 14 residues. The germline V gene encodes CDR1 MNHEY and CDR2 SVGAGI. CDR3 sequence: CASSYGAGTDTQYF. For the CDR3, the DNA is TGTGCCAGCAGTTACGGAGCGGGCACAGATACGCAGTATTTT.

V gene TRBV20-1 combines with J gene TRBJ2-1; 14 bases match TRBD2. Germline lookup yields CDR1 DFQATT and CDR2 SNEGSKA (reference sequence). CDR3 length: 15 amino acids. V shed 3 bases, J shed 7 bases, and the junction held 5 bases outside the gene matches. The CDR3 spells CSASLGLAGVNEQFF. CDR3 DNA sequence: TGCAGTGCTAGTCTGGGACTAGCGGGAGTGAATGAGCAGTTCTTC.

The V and J genes are TRBV7-8 and TRBJ2-7, with D perhaps TRBD1 or TRBD2 (5 bases each). The CDR3 runs 16 residues. Trimming stripped 1 base from V and 2 bases from J, with 15 bases between. The V gene's germline CDR1 is SGHVS and CDR2 FQNEAQ. The CDR3: CASSLVEGRSTYEQYF. CDR3 DNA sequence: TGTGCCAGCAGCTTAGTCGAGGGACGATCTACCTACGAGCAGTACTTC.